This TCR beta chain was captured by sequencing in a study of T cell changes during pregnancy in multiple sclerosis (dated by TCRdb to between 2018 and 2021). Broadly, across the study: The study examined how the T cell repertoire changed over the course of pregnancy in women with multiple sclerosis.

Regarding this clone: The antigen this receptor binds is unknown. No much larger clone is present one base from it, and per-base qualities are unavailable.

The CDR3 starts with the cysteine, ends with the phenylalanine, and has 15 residues. The CDR3 DNA has 45 bases and is translated from base 1. The germline V gene sets CDR1 to MNHEY and CDR2 to SVGAGI. The germline V end is reduced by 6 bases and the J end by 2 bases; junction bases left unmatched: 7. Libraries were made using the immunoSEQ multiplex PCR assay. TCRdb holds this immuneACCESS table with in-frame rearrangements only. Some clones are missing; in checked studies, unresolved V genes explain under half, and the rest has no known cause. The sample records approximately 70,000 clones, more than 80% of which are singletons. Approximately 0.88% of the sample is taken by the ten largest.

This clonotype originated in a female donor in good health, enrolled as a control in a pregnancy study. This material consisted of peripheral blood, taken in the first trimester of pregnancy. The V and J genes are TRBV6-5 and TRBJ1-5, with TRBD1 identical over 7 junction bases. The CDR3 reads as follows: CASRPTGFGNQPQHF. The DNA reads TGTGCCAGCAGACCGACAGGGTTTGGCAATCAGCCCCAGCATTTT.